This passage covers 20 T cell receptor beta chains from one sample sequenced in a study of blood T cell repertoires in COVID-19. Generated by immunoSEQ multiplex PCR, the TCRdb table keeps only in-frame clones and is missing some. The top ten clones hold roughly 6% of a sample with approximately 51,000 clones, roughly nine tenths of them seen once. The sample comprised peripheral blood. These receptors all come from a man aged 70-80 years with active COVID-19.

V and J are TRBV30 and TRBJ1-4; TRBD1 agrees at 7 bases. The CDR3 runs to 15 residues. CDR1 is GTSNPN, CDR2 SVGIG, per germline (reference sequence). The V and J ends lost 1 base and 5 bases, in that order; junction bases with no gene match: 7. CDR3 nucleotide sequence: TGTGCCTGGAGTGAAGGCGGGACAGTCAATGAAAAACTGTTTTTT. The encoded protein is CAWSEGGTVNEKLFF.

The chain carries TRBV28 and TRBJ2-7; TRBD1 aligns across 10 bases. After removal of 8 bases from V and 2 bases from J, the junction contained 9 bases not matched to a gene. CDR3 length: 15 amino acids. Germline assignment: CDR1 MDHEN and CDR2 SYDVKM. CDR3 DNA: TGTGCCAGCTTCCCCGGGACAGGGGTACCCTACGAGCAGTACTTC. This codes for CASFPGTGVPYEQYF. Complete variable domain (other parts from reference TRBV28 and TRBJ2-7): DVKVTQSSRYLVKRTGEKVFLECVQDMDHENMFWYRQDPGLGLRLIYFSYDVKMKEKGDIPEGYSVSREKKERFSLILESASTNQTSMYLCASFPGTGVPYEQYFGPGTRLTVT.

This sequence joins TRBV6-5 and TRBJ1-3; TRBD1 is a possible D gene (5 bases). Germline V CDR1 and CDR2: MNHEY, SVGAGI. This CDR3 has 13 residues. Trimming removed 11 bases at V and 3 bases at J, with 14 bases between. This chain's CDR3 is CAAGEGFGNTIYF. CDR3 DNA sequence: TGTGCCGCGGGGGAGGGTTTTGGAAACACCATATATTTT.

V and J are TRBV7-8 and TRBJ1-6; D not resolved. The CDR3 has 13 amino acids. Trimming removed 0 bases from V and 6 bases from J, with 3 bases in between. Germline CDR1 and CDR2: SGHVS and FQNEAQ. The chain's CDR3 is CASSLAANSPLHF. CDR3 DNA: TGTGCCAGCAGCTTAGCGGCTAATTCACCCCTCCACTTT.

V and J are TRBV6-5 and TRBJ1-2; 9 positions agree with TRBD1. V was clipped by 2 bases and J by 8 bases; unmatched bases: 6. Germline lookup yields CDR1 MNHEY and CDR2 SVGAGI. This CDR3 contains 14 residues. DNA for the CDR3: TGTGCCAGCAGTTACCTGGGACAGGGAGAGGGCTACACCTTC. Its translation: CASSYLGQGEGYTF.

This chain connects TRBV30 to TRBJ2-5; the match to TRBD1 covers 7 bases. Germline CDR1 and CDR2: GTSNPN and SVGIG (reference sequence). V trimming: 0 bases; J trimming: 4 bases; junction bases outside the gene matches: 5. This CDR3 region has 14 residues. The DNA for the CDR3 is TGTGCCTGGAGTGTACAGGGGTTTGTAGAGACCCAGTACTTC. As protein: CAWSVQGFVETQYF.

V and J are TRBV5-4 and TRBJ2-2; TRBD2 aligns across 12 bases. Trimming removed 0 bases from V and 5 bases from J; junction bases left unmatched: 5. The V gene's germline CDR1 is SGHNT and CDR2 YYREEE (reference sequence). This CDR3 is 17 amino acids long. Written as DNA, the CDR3 is TGTGCCAGCAGCTTGGGACCACTAGCGGGGGGAACCGGGGAGCTGTTTTTT. This gives the protein CASSLGPLAGGTGELFF.

V and J are TRBV30 and TRBJ1-6; 7 bases line up with TRBD1. The V gene's germline CDR1 is GTSNPN and CDR2 SVGIG (reference sequence). This CDR3 has 15 amino acids. The V gene end was trimmed by 2 bases and the J gene end by 4 bases; junction bases not matched to a gene: 5. The CDR3 here is CAWSPKTGYNSPLHF. The CDR3, as DNA: TGTGCCTGGAGTCCCAAGACAGGGTATAATTCACCCCTCCACTTT.

This chain links TRBV24-1 with TRBJ1-6; tentative D call: TRBD1 (5 bases). This CDR3 comprises 13 residues. Trimming took 6 bases from V and 6 from J, leaving 8 bases between them. From germline, CDR1 is KGHDR and CDR2 SFDVKD. CDR3 nucleotide sequence: TGTGCCACCAGTCAGGGCCTTAATTCACCCCTCCACTTT. This translates into CATSQGLNSPLHF.

The chain is built from TRBV7-8 and TRBJ1-1; D gene unclear. V gave up 0 bases and J gave up 0 bases, with 11 bases separating them. Germline CDR1 is SGHVS and CDR2 is FQNEAQ. This CDR3 is 16 amino acids long. CDR3 amino acids: CASSLASAVMNTEAFF. The CDR3, as DNA: TGTGCCAGCAGCTTAGCAAGTGCAGTCATGAACACTGAAGCTTTCTTT.

This clone was found a few times. J is TRBJ1-1 and V is TRBV7-9, with TRBD1 identical over 8 bases. CDR3 length: 16 amino acids. Losses at the gene ends were 1 base for V and 1 base for J; bases not matched to a gene: 5. The germline gives CDR1 SEHNR, CDR2 FQNEAQ (reference sequence). The CDR3 sequence is CASSLVGQGENTEAFF. CDR3 nucleotide sequence: TGTGCCAGCAGCTTAGTTGGACAGGGAGAGAACACTGAAGCTTTCTTT. The full variable domain, its missing parts supplied by reference TRBV7-9 and TRBJ1-1, is DTGVSQNPRHKITKRGQNVTFRCDPISEHNRLYWYRQTLGQGPEFLTYFQNEAQLEKSRLLSDRFSAERPKGSFSTLEIQRTEQGDSAMYLCASSLVGQGENTEAFFGQGTRLTVV.

This chain links TRBV18 with TRBJ2-2; D is unresolved. CDR3 length: 13 amino acids. V lost 3 bases and J lost 3, with 5 bases in between. The germline V gene has CDR1 KGHSH and CDR2 LQKENI. CDR3 DNA sequence: TGTGCCAGCTCACCTACATACACCGGGGAGCTGTTTTTT. Translation gives CASSPTYTGELFF.

The rearrangement links TRBV11-2 to TRBJ2-5, with TRBD1 identical over 7 bases. CDR1 SGHAT and CDR2 FQNNGV come from the germline V gene. The CDR3 is 16 amino acids. V shed 4 bases, J shed 0 bases, and the junction held 8 bases outside the gene matches. CDR3 protein: CASSSGSGTDQETQYF. The CDR3 DNA follows: TGTGCCAGCAGCTCAGGATCCGGGACAGACCAAGAGACCCAGTACTTC.

The chain combines TRBV6-2 or TRBV6-3 with TRBJ2-5; 7 positions agree with TRBD2. The CDR3 length is 14 residues. V was pared by 6 bases and J by 1 base, with 5 bases of the junction left unmatched. In germline, CDR1 is MNHEY, CDR2 SVGEGT. CDR3 sequence (DNA): TGTGCCAGCAGCAGGGACTACCCCCAAGAGACCCAGTACTTC. Its translation is CASSRDYPQETQYF.

The rearrangement joins TRBV5-4 to TRBJ2-7; 7 bases map to TRBD1. CDR1 SGHNT and CDR2 YYREEE come from the germline V gene (reference sequence). This CDR3 comprises 14 residues. The V gene end was trimmed by 4 bases and the J gene end by 2 bases; junction bases not matched to a gene: 6. The CDR3: CASSLQGNPYEQYF. The CDR3 bases are TGTGCCAGCAGCCTACAGGGGAACCCCTACGAGCAGTACTTC.

The J gene is TRBJ1-2, the V gene TRBV2, with D maybe TRBD1 (6 bases). The CDR3 length is 15 residues. V was trimmed by 3 bases and J by 3 bases, leaving 14 bases between them. Germline CDR1 and CDR2: SNHLY and FYNNEI. This chain's CDR3 is CASSESGGAYYGYTF. The CDR3 bases are TGTGCCAGCAGTGAGTCGGGGGGCGCATACTATGGCTACACCTTC. Drawing the rest from reference TRBV2 and TRBJ1-2, the complete variable domain is EPEVTQTPSHQVTQMGQEVILRCVPISNHLYFYWYRQILGQKVEFLVSFYNNEISEKSEIFDDQFSVERPDGSNFTLKIRSTKLEDSAMYFCASSESGGAYYGYTFGSGTRLTVV.

The chain combines TRBV2 with TRBJ2-7; D uncertain. Germline loops: CDR1 SNHLY, CDR2 FYNNEI. V was clipped by 4 bases and J by 9 bases, with 16 bases between them. The CDR3 sequence is 13 residues long. CDR3 loop: CASSATSTLTQYF. The CDR3 DNA sequence: TGTGCCAGCAGTGCTACTTCGACACTGACGCAGTACTTC. Using reference TRBV2 and TRBJ2-7 for the parts outside the CDR3, the full variable domain is EPEVTQTPSHQVTQMGQEVILRCVPISNHLYFYWYRQILGQKVEFLVSFYNNEISEKSEIFDDQFSVERPDGSNFTLKIRSTKLEDSAMYFCASSATSTLTQYFGPGTRLTVT.

The rearrangement uses TRBV4-2 and TRBJ2-7; 12 bases line up with TRBD2. The CDR3 totals 15 residues. Germline CDR1 reads LGHNA; CDR2 reads YNFKEQ. V lost 3 bases to trimming and J lost 5 bases; unmatched junction nucleotides: 5. This chain's CDR3 is CASSHGRLAGDEQYF. CDR3 in DNA: TGTGCCAGCAGCCACGGCAGACTAGCGGGGGACGAGCAGTACTTC.

This chain uses TRBV4-1 with TRBJ1-5; D uncertain. CDR3 length equals 14 residues. Germline-derived CDR1 and CDR2 are MGHRA and YSYEKL. With 0 bases removed from V and 6 bases from J, the gap between germline ends came to 9 bases. Here the CDR3 DNA reads TGCGCCAGCAGCCAAGAACTATCGGGTCAGCCCCAGCATTTT. Translation: CASSQELSGQPQHF.

V and J are TRBV7-9 and TRBJ2-1; TRBD1 aligns across 7 bases. V lost 7 bases to trimming and J lost 6 bases; unmatched junction nucleotides: 12. From germline, CDR1 is SEHNR and CDR2 FQNEAQ (reference sequence). The CDR3 runs to 15 residues. Written as DNA, the CDR3 is TGTGCCAGCACCCTTAGAGGGACAGCTGTCAATGAGCAGTTCTTC. Translating gives CASTLRGTAVNEQFF.